A few counts support the clone carrying this T cell receptor beta chain. The identical CDR3 is also encoded by other nucleotide sequences in the sample. This sample is part of a study of beta chain features in type 1 diabetes. Purity (above 98%) was reached by all sorted populations. This CDR3 spans 12 amino acids. The V gene's germline CDR1 is KGHSH and CDR2 LQKENI. V lost 2 bases and J 4 bases, leaving 6 bases between the germline ends. What was sequenced were expressed TCRB transcripts, since all of the isolated RNA had been reverse transcribed. Here immunoSEQ multiplex PCR was the method, and the copy in TCRdb shows in-frame clones only, minus some. The sample lists around 300,000 clones, around 10% seen once, with under 0.02% in the top ten.

This receptor was taken from a woman younger than 45 in good health. Input material: naive CD4+ T cells from blood. The gene calls are TRBV18 and TRBJ2-7; unclear D gene. CDR3 DNA: TGTGCCAGCTCACCAGGCACGTACGAGCAGTACTTC. Amino acids: CASSPGTYEQYF.